This T cell receptor beta chain was identified during a study of beta chain features in type 1 diabetes. About the study: Investigators examined roughly 99,000,000 sorted cells across all samples. General observations from the study: Across all four CD4+ subsets, people with type 1 diabetes showed modestly shorter TCRB CDR3s. Reduced insertions and increased deletions marked VDJ junctions in type 1 diabetes patients. The question of HLA type influencing TCRB rearrangement was one that remained unresolved here.

Expressed TCRB transcripts got sequenced, as all isolated RNA was reverse transcribed. Only in-frame clones appear in the TCRdb table, and some are missing; sequencing was by immunoSEQ multiplex PCR. Of about 620,000 clones in the sample, 15% to 17% are singletons; the top ten hold about 0.093%. The CDR3 is 16 amino acids. There are a few counts of this clone. The antigen is undetermined. The chain is built from TRBV21-1 and TRBJ2-7; TRBD1, the D gene given by the table, was not confirmed from the DNA. TRBV21-1 is shown as a pseudogene. This receptor was obtained from a man between 18 and 35 years old in good health. Sequencing input: naive CD4+ T cells from blood. The CDR3 bases are TGTGCCAGCAGCAGCAGCCGGGACAGGGATGTAGACGAGCAGTACTTC. Translated, it gives CASSSSRDRDVDEQYF.